The rows below give T cell receptor beta chains drawn from one sample of a study of blood T cell repertoires in COVID-19. Repertoires were generated with immunoSEQ multiplex PCR, while TCRdb's copy carries only in-frame clones and drops some. In the table there are roughly 200,000 clones, about nine tenths of which are singletons. The material sequenced was peripheral blood. These receptors came from a man in his forties or fifties with acute or convalescent COVID-19. Each CDR3 is given with its conserved first and last residue. The D gene is left open where the match is weak. Clone size is stated in some rows and not others, as once, few, many or a class when expanded.

-,TRBV12-3/TRBV12-4,TRBJ1-3,-,TGTGCCAGCAGCCCCGTCTCCACCATATATTTT,CASSPVSTIYF
-,TRBV4-1,TRBJ2-7,TRBD1,TGCGCCAGCAGCCAGCTAACAACCCCCGGGACAGGGGCTGGCGAGCAGTACTTC,CASSQLTTPGTGAGEQYF
-,TRBV4-2,TRBJ2-2,TRBD1,TGTGCCAGCAGCCAAATGACAGGGGTCACCGGGGAGCTGTTTTTT,CASSQMTGVTGELFF
-,TRBV9,TRBJ2-5,-,TGTGCCACCCGGGGGGCCCAAGAGACCCAGTACTTC,CATRGAQETQYF
-,TRBV7-2,TRBJ1-6,TRBD1,TGTGCCAGCAGCCAGAGTGTTGGGACAGGGGGCGCCGCTATCCACTTT,CASSQSVGTGGAAIHF
once,TRBV5-6,TRBJ1-1,-,TGTGCCAGCAGCTTGGGGCGGGTAATGAACACTGAAGCTTTCTTT,CASSLGRVMNTEAFF
-,TRBV5-1,TRBJ2-1,-,TGCGCCAGCAGCGGGGACGGGAGCTCCTACAATGAGCAGTTCTTC,CASSGDGSSYNEQFF
-,TRBV12-3/TRBV12-4,TRBJ1-5,-,TGTGCCAGCAGTTTAACGGGAAATCAGCCCCAGCATTTT,CASSLTGNQPQHF
-,TRBV18,TRBJ1-5,TRBD1,TGTGCCAGCTCACCGGGGACAGTGAGCAATCAGCCCCAGCATTTT,CASSPGTVSNQPQHF
-,TRBV18,TRBJ2-3,-,TGTGCCAGCTCATCACTGTCTAGCACAGATACGCAGTATTTT,CASSSLSSTDTQYF
-,TRBV7-2,TRBJ1-1,-,TGTGCCAGCAGCCTCCCCATGGGGGCGAACACTGAAGCTTTCTTT,CASSLPMGANTEAFF